These 5 T cell receptor beta chains share one sample of origin, sequenced in a study of identical twins. Via MiXCR, TCRdb re-called the 5' RACE reads, giving one row per CDR3 protein. The sample yields about 810,000 distinct CDR3 sequences, about 12% seen once. The same data also went into a second study, on yellow fever vaccine responses in identical twins.

Material for sequencing was PBMCs. These receptor sequences come from a woman aged 18-35 years in good health.

In this sample, this clonotype turned up many times. This chain connects TRBV6-5 to TRBJ1-2, with a tentative D call TRBD1 (5 bases). The V gene lost 0 bases and the J gene lost 4 bases, with 6 bases spanning the gap. CDR3 length equals 13 residues. CDR1 and CDR2 from the germline V gene are MNHEY and SVGAGI. The CDR3 is CASSYSTGYGYTF. As DNA, the CDR3 is TGTGCCAGCAGTTACTCCACAGGCTATGGCTACACCTTC.

This clonotype was detected a few times. The genes are TRBV6-1 and TRBJ2-7, with D possibly being TRBD2 (5 bases). The germline CDR1 and CDR2 sequences are MNHNS and SASEGT. Trimming shortened V by 3 bases and J by 3 bases, and 15 bases separated the two germline ends. This CDR3 has 15 amino acids. CDR3 DNA: TGTGCCAGCAGTGAGGGGAGCGCCGGAAACTACGAGCAGTACGTC. This codes for CASSEGSAGNYEQYV.

This clonotype has just a few counts. The genes are TRBV20-1 and TRBJ2-3; D not certain. V gave up 4 bases and J gave up 1 base, with 15 bases separating them. Germline V gives CDR1 DFQATT, CDR2 SNEGSKA (reference sequence). This CDR3 contains 15 residues. CDR3 sequence: CSATNRPRGTDTQYF. The CDR3 bases are TGCAGTGCTACCAATCGACCTCGGGGCACAGATACGCAGTATTTT.

The gene calls are TRBV2 and TRBJ2-1; D is ambiguous. Trimming cost V 9 bases and J 10 bases, with 13 bases left between them. The CDR3 extends over 11 amino acids. Germline V gene data show CDR1 as SNHLY and CDR2 as FYNNEI. CDR3 nucleotide sequence: TGTGCCAGATCTCTAGGCTCAGAGCAGTTCTTC. It codes for CARSLGSEQFF.

This clonotype was observed a few times. The chain couples TRBV20-1 to TRBJ1-2, with 9 bases aligning to TRBD1. V lost 1 base and J lost 8; bases outside the gene matches: 5. The CDR3 has 13 residues. Germline values: CDR1 DFQATT, CDR2 SNEGSKA (reference sequence). CDR3 sequence reads: CSARVGTGKGYTF. The CDR3 nucleotides are TGCAGTGCTAGAGTGGGGACAGGGAAAGGCTACACCTTC.